These T cell receptor beta chains were read from a single sample in a study of blood T cell repertoires in COVID-19. Some clones are missing from TCRdb's copy, which holds only in-frame ones; the method was immunoSEQ multiplex PCR. The table has 200,000 to 250,000 clones, 88% seen once. Specimen: peripheral blood. Receptor source: a man between 65 and 85 years old with acute or convalescent COVID-19. The CDR3 runs from the conserved cysteine through the conserved F or W.

CDR3 | V
CASSLREGNTEAFF | TRBV7-8
CATSDRGASIQYF | TRBV24-1
CSVEIAFHTEAFF | TRBV29-1
CASSQDLLAGVQETQYF | TRBV3-1/TRBV3-2
CASSLPGPVNQPQHF | TRBV28
CASSYSSGVPTYEQYF | TRBV6-5
CASSSGQGGEKLFF | TRBV5-1
CASSSGGGTQYF | TRBV5-1
CAISPAGARTGELFF | TRBV10-3
CASTLGSGYTDTQYF | TRBV7-2
CASSVAFRSSGTGELFF | TRBV9
CAWSTGQRINTEAFF | TRBV30
CASSEAGASFGTYNEQFF | TRBV27
CASRPMGQTNTEAFF | TRBV14
CSASDGGGVRTEAFF | TRBV20-1
CASSESTDNSPLHF | TRBV2
CASSPRAVAGLTGELFF | TRBV18
CASSPRKAGDNEQFF | TRBV11-3
CASHDRRNTGELFF | TRBV19
CASSESWGHNSPLHF | TRBV10-2
CASSLALQGWDTEAFF | TRBV11-2
CASSYRGIHEQFF | TRBV12-3/TRBV12-4
CASSPIPGTSVTDTQYF | TRBV27
CASSLQGGMAGELFF | TRBV14
CAGLRTGNTEAFF | TRBV12-3/TRBV12-4
CASSYSGRDYTQYF | TRBV5-8
CASSLGLAGGPVTYEQYF | TRBV5-1
CASSLGLAGPHGELFF | TRBV7-3
CASSQDRGGVAGASSYNEQFF | TRBV4-1
CASSLGAVNTGELFF | TRBV9
CASSLGAENTEAFF | TRBV7-3
CASSRGTGTVNTEAFF | TRBV7-9
CASSETGGHGYTF | TRBV2
CASSLVGARNEQFF | TRBV5-6
CASSHSNQPQHF | TRBV4-1
CASSEAGRGTQYF | TRBV6-1
CASSLLGQMTYEQYF | TRBV5-6
CASSKGGLGRGHSPLHF | TRBV21-1
CSAYGTGGRNTEAFF | TRBV29-1
CASSRSGTSSYEQYF | TRBV3-1/TRBV3-2
CASSQGTSGRTDTQYF | TRBV4-3
CASSLQGPGMNTEAFF | TRBV5-1
CASSEGGTGGALRYTF | TRBV6-1
CASSPPQRAGTGELFF | TRBV9
CASSIIGESYEQYF | TRBV19
CASSQGGASGTGELFF | TRBV3-1/TRBV3-2
CASLPGLAGLRVYEQYF | TRBV2
CATSDPPLGEQFF | TRBV24-1